This entry features one TCR beta chain sequence. Its antigen is unknown. The PCR employed 60 Vbeta primers together with 13 Jbeta primers. Per the original methods: Later, 65 million to 90 million unique TCR beta chains were counted in an analysis, and approximately 10 million of them were shared. The data were produced by immunoSEQ multiplex PCR, yet TCRdb's version contains in-frame clones alone and is incomplete. That table gives V, J and clone size, and the DNA gave D and trimming. The sample includes tens of thousands of clones. This record comes from a study of cytomegalovirus exposure and HLA in healthy donors. Study findings and constraints: When presence/absence was analysed, sequencing depth was taken to be roughly uniform across donors. Accurate prediction of HLA-A and HLA-B alleles (for most subjects) was reportedly achieved from TCR beta sequences. A later analysis associated some 16,000 TCR beta sequences with HLA alleles at a 0.05 false discovery rate.

V lost 1 base and J 7 bases, leaving 17 bases between the germline ends. The germline V gene encodes CDR1 SGHRS and CDR2 YFSETQ. The length of the CDR3 is 15 residues. The receptor was isolated from a woman between 40 and 50 years old in good health and CMV-seropositive. The material sequenced was PBMCs. The chain has TRBV5-1 and TRBJ2-5, with D maybe TRBD1 (5 bases). CDR3 in DNA: TGCGCCAGCAGCTTGAGCAGGGCCGCCTGGGGGACCCAGTACTTC. This sequence encodes CASSLSRAAWGTQYF.